The rows below give T cell receptor beta chains drawn from one sample of a study of post-analysis software for immune sequencing data. TCRdb fed the PCR reads into MiXCR, producing one record per CDR3 protein. The sample lists approximately 180,000 distinct CDR3 sequences; approximately 28% were seen once. The sequenced sample was blood. These receptors all come from a girl aged 5 to 17 with multiple sclerosis. CDR3s include the opening cysteine and the closing phenylalanine or tryptophan. D genes are given only for firm matches. The size field is filled for only some rows; it gives once, few, many or a size class.

V: TRBV6-6
size: -
J: TRBJ2-7
D: -
CDR3: CASRPLTPIYEQYF
DNA: TGTGCCAGCAGACCCTTGACTCCGATCTACGAGCAGTACTTC

V: TRBV7-9
size: -
J: TRBJ1-4
D: -
CDR3: CASSLISGTFAGEKLFF
DNA: TGTGCCAGCAGCTTAATTTCAGGGACGTTCGCTGGTGAAAAACTGTTTTTT

V: TRBV28
size: few
J: TRBJ2-1
D: -
CDR3: CASSYPGPYNEQFF
DNA: TGTGCCAGCAGTTACCCGGGTCCTTACAATGAGCAGTTCTTC

V: TRBV20-1
size: -
J: TRBJ2-5
D: -
CDR3: CSASSPRFVETQYF
DNA: TGCAGTGCTTCATCCCCAAGGTTCGTCGAGACCCAGTACTTC

V: TRBV29-1
size: -
J: TRBJ2-4
D: -
CDR3: CSVEAQRNNLAKNIQYF
DNA: TGCAGCGTTGAAGCCCAACGGAACAACTTAGCCAAAAACATTCAGTACTTC

V: TRBV3-1
size: few
J: TRBJ2-7
D: TRBD2
CDR3: CASRTSGSMYF
DNA: TGTGCCAGCAGGACTAGCGGGAGTATGTACTTC

V: TRBV27
size: few
J: TRBJ2-1
D: -
CDR3: CASSLTSNSYNEQFF
DNA: TGTGCCAGCAGTCTTACCTCTAACTCTTACAATGAGCAGTTCTTC

V: TRBV27
size: -
J: TRBJ2-2
D: -
CDR3: CASSLSWGDLRTGELFF
DNA: TGTGCCAGCAGTTTATCGTGGGGGGATCTACGGACCGGGGAGCTGTTTTTT

V: TRBV5-1
size: -
J: TRBJ2-1
D: TRBD2
CDR3: CASSFLAGSLNEQFF
DNA: TGCGCCAGCAGCTTTCTAGCGGGAAGTCTCAATGAGCAGTTCTTC

V: TRBV20-1
size: many
J: TRBJ2-5
D: -
CDR3: CSASRSAGETQYF
DNA: TGCAGTGCTAGTCGTAGCGCGGGAGAGACCCAGTACTTC

V: TRBV18
size: -
J: TRBJ2-1
D: -
CDR3: CASSPLGPRNEQFF
DNA: TGTGCCAGCTCACCCTTGGGTCCGAGGAATGAGCAGTTCTTC

V: TRBV4-1
size: many
J: TRBJ2-1
D: -
CDR3: CASSQATSYNEQFF
DNA: TGCGCCAGCAGCCAAGCGACTAGTTACAATGAGCAGTTCTTC

V: TRBV5-1
size: many
J: TRBJ2-5
D: TRBD1
CDR3: CASNSLGQGQETQYF
DNA: TGCGCCAGCAACAGCCTCGGACAGGGACAAGAGACCCAGTACTTC

V: TRBV13
size: -
J: TRBJ2-7
D: -
CDR3: CASCFRGTYEQYF
DNA: TGTGCCAGCTGCTTTCGGGGGACCTACGAGCAGTACTTC

V: TRBV4-1
size: many
J: TRBJ2-7
D: TRBD1
CDR3: CASSQGATGSTYEQYF
DNA: TGCGCCAGCAGCCAAGGAGCGACAGGGAGCACCTACGAGCAGTACTTC

V: TRBV7-3
size: -
J: TRBJ1-2
D: -
CDR3: CARSLDGYGYTF
DNA: TGTGCCCGTAGCTTGGATGGCTATGGCTACACCTTC

V: TRBV12-3/TRBV12-4
size: few
J: TRBJ2-3
D: -
CDR3: CASSFIDTQYF
DNA: TGTGCCAGCAGCTTTATAGATACGCAGTATTTT

V: TRBV12-3/TRBV12-4
size: many
J: TRBJ2-5
D: -
CDR3: CASARDGRQETQYF
DNA: TGTGCCAGCGCCCGGGACGGACGTCAAGAGACCCAGTACTTC

V: TRBV7-3
size: -
J: TRBJ1-5
D: -
CDR3: CASSKGPDQPQHF
DNA: TGTGCCAGCAGCAAGGGGCCCGATCAGCCCCAGCATTTT

V: TRBV6-4
size: few
J: TRBJ2-1
D: TRBD2
CDR3: CVSSRTSGLYNEQFF
DNA: TGTGTCAGCAGCAGGACTAGCGGGTTGTACAATGAGCAGTTCTTC

V: TRBV7-2
size: once
J: TRBJ2-1
D: -
CDR3: CASSQVGLRNEQFF
DNA: TGTGCCAGCAGCCAAGTTGGACTTCGAAATGAGCAGTTCTTC

V: TRBV5-6
size: few
J: TRBJ1-4
D: -
CDR3: CASSEHRVSNEKLFF
DNA: TGTGCCAGCAGCGAACACAGGGTATCTAATGAAAAACTGTTTTTT

V: TRBV12-3/TRBV12-4
size: few
J: TRBJ2-7
D: -
CDR3: CASSLRAYEQYF
DNA: TGTGCCAGCAGTTTAAGAGCCTACGAGCAGTACTTC

V: TRBV28
size: few
J: TRBJ1-5
D: -
CDR3: CASSFRQPQHF
DNA: TGTGCCAGCAGTTTCCGTCAGCCCCAGCATTTT

V: TRBV5-6
size: few
J: TRBJ2-7
D: -
CDR3: CASSRMKYEQYF
DNA: TGTGCCAGCAGCCGGATGAAGTACGAGCAGTACTTC

V: TRBV7-2
size: few
J: TRBJ2-7
D: TRBD2
CDR3: CASSPRTSGGFLLDNEQYF
DNA: TGTGCCAGCAGCCCTAGGACTAGCGGGGGATTTCTATTGGACAATGAGCAGTACTTC

V: TRBV7-3
size: -
J: TRBJ2-3
D: -
CDR3: CASSCDGGDTDTQYF
DNA: TGTGCCAGCAGCTGTGATGGAGGGGACACAGATACGCAGTATTTT

V: TRBV29-1
size: few
J: TRBJ2-3
D: TRBD2
CDR3: CSVPTSASGDTQYF
DNA: TGCAGCGTGCCCACTAGCGCCAGTGGAGATACGCAGTATTTT

V: TRBV7-7
size: -
J: TRBJ2-5
D: -
CDR3: CASSLPGLGSEQYF
DNA: TGTGCCAGCAGCTTACCAGGGTTGGGATCTGAGCAGTACTTC

V: TRBV10-3
size: few
J: TRBJ2-5
D: -
CDR3: CAISDVVGVQKYF
DNA: TGTGCCATCAGTGACGTGGTGGGAGTCCAGAAGTACTTC